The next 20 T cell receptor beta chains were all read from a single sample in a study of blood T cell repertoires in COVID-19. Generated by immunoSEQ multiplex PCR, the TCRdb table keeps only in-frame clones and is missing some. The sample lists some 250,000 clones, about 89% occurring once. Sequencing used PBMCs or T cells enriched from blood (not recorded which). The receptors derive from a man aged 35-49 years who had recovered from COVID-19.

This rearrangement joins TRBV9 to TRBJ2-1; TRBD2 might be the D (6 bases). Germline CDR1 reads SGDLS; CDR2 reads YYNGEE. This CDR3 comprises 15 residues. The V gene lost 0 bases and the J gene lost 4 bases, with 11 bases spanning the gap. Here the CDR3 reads CASSVGASEYNEQFF. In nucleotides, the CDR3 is TGTGCCAGCAGCGTAGGGGCTAGCGAATACAATGAGCAGTTCTTC.

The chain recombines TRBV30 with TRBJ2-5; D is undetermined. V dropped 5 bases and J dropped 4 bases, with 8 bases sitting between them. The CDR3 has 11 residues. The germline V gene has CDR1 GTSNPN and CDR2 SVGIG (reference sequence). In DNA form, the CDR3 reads TGTGCCTGGGGCGTGTTAGAGACCCAGTACTTC. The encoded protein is CAWGVLETQYF.

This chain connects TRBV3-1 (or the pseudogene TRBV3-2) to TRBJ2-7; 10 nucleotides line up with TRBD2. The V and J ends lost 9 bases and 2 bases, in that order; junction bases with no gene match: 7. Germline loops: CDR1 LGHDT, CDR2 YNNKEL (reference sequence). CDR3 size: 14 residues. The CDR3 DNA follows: TGTGCCAGTAATACGGGGACTAGCGCCTACGAGCAGTACTTC. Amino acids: CASNTGTSAYEQYF.

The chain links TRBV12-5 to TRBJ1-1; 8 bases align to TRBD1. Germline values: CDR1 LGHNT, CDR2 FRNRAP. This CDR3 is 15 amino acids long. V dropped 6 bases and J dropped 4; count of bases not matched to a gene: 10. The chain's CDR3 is CASGLEGQGSTEAFF. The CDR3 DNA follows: TGTGCTAGTGGCTTAGAAGGACAGGGTAGCACTGAAGCTTTCTTT.

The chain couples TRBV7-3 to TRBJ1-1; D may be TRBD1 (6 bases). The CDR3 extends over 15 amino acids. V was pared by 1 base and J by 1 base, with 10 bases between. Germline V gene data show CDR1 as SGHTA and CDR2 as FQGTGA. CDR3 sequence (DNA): TGTGCCAGCAGCTTAAATGCAGGGGAGAACACTGAAGCTTTCTTT. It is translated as CASSLNAGENTEAFF.

The CDR3 bases are TGTGCCACCATAAAGCTAAACACTGAAGCTTTCTTT. Its protein product is CATIKLNTEAFF. The V gene is TRBV6-5, the J gene TRBJ1-1; no clear D gene. From germline, CDR1 is MNHEY and CDR2 SVGAGI. The CDR3 has 12 amino acids. V was clipped by 10 bases and J by 2 bases, with 11 bases between them.

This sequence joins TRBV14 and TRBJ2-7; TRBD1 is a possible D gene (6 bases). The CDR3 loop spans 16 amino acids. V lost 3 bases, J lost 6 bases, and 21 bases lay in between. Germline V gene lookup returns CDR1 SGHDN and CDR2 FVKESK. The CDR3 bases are TGTGCCAGCAGCCACCAGGGGAAGGGCGGGTTCGGCGAGCAGTACTTC. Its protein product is CASSHQGKGGFGEQYF. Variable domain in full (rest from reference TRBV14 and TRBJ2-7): EAGVTQFPSHSVIEKGQTVTLRCDPISGHDNLYWYRRVMGKEIKFLLHFVKESKQDESGMPNNRFLAERTGGTYSTLKVQPAELEDSGVYFCASSHQGKGGFGEQYFGPGTRLTVT.

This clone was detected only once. CDR3 sequence reads: CASSASSGRNTEAFF. The CDR3 DNA reads TGTGCCAGCAGTGCTTCGTCAGGGCGGAACACTGAAGCTTTCTTT. V gene TRBV2 combines with J gene TRBJ1-1; TRBD1 might be the D (5 bases). Germline CDR1 is SNHLY and CDR2 is FYNNEI. This CDR3 region has 15 residues. With 4 bases removed from V and 1 base from J, the gap between germline ends came to 13 bases.

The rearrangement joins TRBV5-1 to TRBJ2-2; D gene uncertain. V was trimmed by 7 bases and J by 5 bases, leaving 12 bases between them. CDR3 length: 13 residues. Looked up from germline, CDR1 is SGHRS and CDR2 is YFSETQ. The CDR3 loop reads CASSPARTGELFF. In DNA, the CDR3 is TGCGCCAGCTCCCCCGCCAGGACCGGGGAGCTGTTTTTT. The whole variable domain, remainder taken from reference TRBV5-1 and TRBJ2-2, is KAGVTQTPRYLIKTRGQQVTLSCSPISGHRSVSWYQQTPGQGLQFLFEYFSETQRNKGNFPGRFSGRQFSNSRSEMNVSTLELGDSALYLCASSPARTGELFFGEGSRLTVL.

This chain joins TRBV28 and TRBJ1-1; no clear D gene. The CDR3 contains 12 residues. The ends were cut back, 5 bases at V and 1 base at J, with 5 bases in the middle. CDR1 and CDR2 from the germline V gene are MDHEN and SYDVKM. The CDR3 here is CASSRGNTEAFF. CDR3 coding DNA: TGTGCCAGCAGTCGGGGGAACACTGAAGCTTTCTTT.

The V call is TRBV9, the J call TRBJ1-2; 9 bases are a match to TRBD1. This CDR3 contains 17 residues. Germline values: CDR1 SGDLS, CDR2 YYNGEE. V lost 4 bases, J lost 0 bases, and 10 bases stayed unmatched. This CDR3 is CASSPPGQGNPNYGYTF. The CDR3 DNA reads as TGTGCCAGCAGCCCCCCGGGACAGGGCAATCCTAACTATGGCTACACCTTC.

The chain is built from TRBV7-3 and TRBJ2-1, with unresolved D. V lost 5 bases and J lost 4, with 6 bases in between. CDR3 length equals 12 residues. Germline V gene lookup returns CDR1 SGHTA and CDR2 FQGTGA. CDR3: CASSPVYNEQFF. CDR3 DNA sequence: TGTGCCAGCAGCCCGGTATACAATGAGCAGTTCTTC. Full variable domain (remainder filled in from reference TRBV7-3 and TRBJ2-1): GAGVSQTPSNKVTEKGKYVELRCDPISGHTALYWYRQSLGQGPEFLIYFQGTGAADDSGLPNDRFFAVRPEGSVSTLKIQRTERGDSAVYLCASSPVYNEQFFGPGTRLTVL.

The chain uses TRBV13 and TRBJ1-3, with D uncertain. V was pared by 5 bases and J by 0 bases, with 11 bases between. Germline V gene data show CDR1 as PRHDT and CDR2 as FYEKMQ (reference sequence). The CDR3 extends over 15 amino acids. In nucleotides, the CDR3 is TGTGCCAGCAGCAGTGACTGGAGCTCTGGAAACACCATATATTTT. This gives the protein CASSSDWSSGNTIYF.

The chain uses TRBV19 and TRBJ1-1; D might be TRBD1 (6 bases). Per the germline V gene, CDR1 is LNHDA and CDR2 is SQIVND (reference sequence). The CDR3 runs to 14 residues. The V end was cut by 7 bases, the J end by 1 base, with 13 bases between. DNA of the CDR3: TGTGCCAGTATTTGGAACAGGGAGAACACTGAAGCTTTCTTT. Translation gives CASIWNRENTEAFF.

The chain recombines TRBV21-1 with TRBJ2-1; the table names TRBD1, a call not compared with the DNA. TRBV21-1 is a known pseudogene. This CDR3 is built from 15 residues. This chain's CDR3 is CASIITVRSYNEQFF. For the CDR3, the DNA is TGTGCCAGCATAATAACAGTTCGCTCCTACAATGAGCAGTTCTTC.

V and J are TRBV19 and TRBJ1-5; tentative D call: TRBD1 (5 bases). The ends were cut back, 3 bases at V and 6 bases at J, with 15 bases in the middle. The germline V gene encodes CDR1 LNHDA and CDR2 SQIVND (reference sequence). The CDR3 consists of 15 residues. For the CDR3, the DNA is TGTGCCAGTAGTATCTTAGGGACTCGGGGTCAGCCCCAGCATTTT. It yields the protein CASSILGTRGQPQHF.

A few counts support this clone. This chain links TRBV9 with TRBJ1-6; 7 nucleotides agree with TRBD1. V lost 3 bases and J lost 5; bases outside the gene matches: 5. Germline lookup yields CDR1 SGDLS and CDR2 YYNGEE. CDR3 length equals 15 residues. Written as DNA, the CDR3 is TGTGCCAGCAGCGGAAGACAGGGAGATAATTCACCCCTCCACTTT. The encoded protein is CASSGRQGDNSPLHF.

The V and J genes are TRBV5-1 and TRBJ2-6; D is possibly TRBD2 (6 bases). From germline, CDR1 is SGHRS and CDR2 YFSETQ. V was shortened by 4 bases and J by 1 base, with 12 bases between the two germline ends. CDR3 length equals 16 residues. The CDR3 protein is CASSAGRGSGANVLTF. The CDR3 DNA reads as TGCGCCAGCAGCGCCGGGCGGGGTTCTGGGGCCAACGTCCTGACTTTC.

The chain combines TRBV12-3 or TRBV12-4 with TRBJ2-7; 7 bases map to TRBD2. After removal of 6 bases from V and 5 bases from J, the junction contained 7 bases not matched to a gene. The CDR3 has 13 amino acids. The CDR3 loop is CASSRDYVHEQYF. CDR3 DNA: TGTGCCAGCAGCCGGGACTACGTCCACGAGCAGTACTTC.

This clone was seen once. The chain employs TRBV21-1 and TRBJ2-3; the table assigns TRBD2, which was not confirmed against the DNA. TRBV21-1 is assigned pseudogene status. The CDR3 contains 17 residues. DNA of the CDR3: TGTGCCAGCAGCCAATGGACTAGCGGGGGAAGCACAGATACGCAGTATTTT. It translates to CASSQWTSGGSTDTQYF.